Following are 18 T cell receptor beta chains from one sample sequenced in a study of blood T cell repertoires in COVID-19. The repertoire was sequenced with immunoSEQ multiplex PCR; TCRdb's copy has only in-frame clones and lacks some. The sample has about 140,000 clones, around 83% seen once; the top ten hold less than 9%. Sequences were obtained from peripheral blood. The origin of the receptors is a man aged 30-40 years with COVID-19, enrolled during active disease.

The chain links TRBV5-1 to TRBJ2-1; 8 bases are shared with TRBD2. Germline V gene sequence: CDR1 SGHRS, CDR2 YFSETQ. The CDR3 totals 15 residues. V shed 6 bases, J shed 2 bases, and the junction held 7 bases outside the gene matches. The CDR3 DNA follows: TGCGCCAGCACACTAGGACTAGCTACCTACAATGAGCAGTTCTTC. Protein sequence: CASTLGLATYNEQFF.

This rearrangement joins TRBV12-3 or TRBV12-4 to TRBJ2-1, with TRBD2 as a possible D gene (5 bases). This CDR3 region has 13 residues. Trimming pared 6 bases from V and 6 bases from J, leaving 12 bases between. In DNA, the CDR3 is TGTGCCAGCAGGGGGTCGGGGTCCAATGAGCAGTTCTTC. It specifies CASRGSGSNEQFF.

V gene TRBV7-8 combines with J gene TRBJ1-6, with 12 bases lining up with TRBD1. The CDR3 loop spans 17 amino acids. Germline-derived CDR1 and CDR2 are SGHVS and FQNEAQ. V lost 5 bases to trimming and J lost 3 bases; unmatched junction nucleotides: 5. The CDR3, as DNA: TGTGCCAGCAGCCCGGGACAGGGGGCAGGCTATAATTCACCCCTCCACTTT. Its translation is CASSPGQGAGYNSPLHF.

The V gene is TRBV9, the J gene TRBJ2-3; maybe TRBD2 (5 bases). This CDR3 is 14 amino acids long. Germline loops: CDR1 SGDLS, CDR2 YYNGEE. Trimming took 4 bases from V and 1 from J, leaving 10 bases between them. CDR3 in amino acids: CASSSGVRTDTQYF. The CDR3 nucleotides read TGTGCCAGCAGCTCCGGGGTCCGCACAGATACGCAGTATTTT.

This clone has a handful of counts. The chain couples TRBV10-3 to TRBJ2-1, with 13 bases fitting TRBD2. The germline V gene encodes CDR1 ENHRY and CDR2 SYGVKD. CDR3 length: 19 residues. V was clipped by 0 bases and J by 0 bases; unmatched bases: 5. The CDR3 sequence: CAISESTSGRVSSYNEQFF. CDR3 coding DNA: TGTGCCATCAGTGAGTCCACTAGCGGGAGGGTTAGCTCCTACAATGAGCAGTTCTTC.

This chain joins TRBV24-1 and TRBJ2-7, with D perhaps TRBD2 (6 bases). Trimming cost V 0 bases and J 7 bases, with 9 bases left between them. The germline CDR1 and CDR2 sequences are KGHDR and SFDVKD. The CDR3 contains 13 residues. CDR3 sequence: CATSDLAGGEQYF. CDR3 nucleotides: TGTGCCACCAGTGATTTGGCAGGAGGGGAGCAGTACTTC.

A few counts support this clone. This sequence joins TRBV7-2 and TRBJ2-2; 9 bases map to TRBD2. V shed 5 bases, J shed 6 bases, and the junction held 7 bases outside the gene matches. Looked up from germline, CDR1 is SGHTA and CDR2 is FQGNSA. CDR3 length: 15 residues. CDR3 loop: CASSPGLAWSGELFF. CDR3 bases: TGTGCCAGCAGCCCGGGACTAGCTTGGTCCGGGGAGCTGTTTTTT.

The rearrangement joins TRBV7-9 to TRBJ1-1; TRBD1 agrees at 7 bases. The CDR3 length is 15 residues. Per the germline V gene, CDR1 is SEHNR and CDR2 is FQNEAQ (reference sequence). V was clipped by 3 bases and J by 3 bases; unmatched bases: 7. CDR3: CASSLGTERYTEAFF. The CDR3 nucleotides are TGTGCCAGCAGCTTGGGGACAGAGAGATACACTGAAGCTTTCTTT.

This clone appeared once. This chain uses TRBV4-1 with TRBJ1-1, with D hard to call. The CDR3 sequence is 19 residues long. V lost 4 bases to trimming and J lost 5 bases, with 29 bases between them. From germline, CDR1 is MGHRA and CDR2 YSYEKL. CDR3 coding DNA: TGCGCCAGCAGCCCACAAGGCCGATTCCCAGCGTCCAGCCGTACTGAAGCTTTCTTT. This codes for CASSPQGRFPASSRTEAFF.

The V and J genes are TRBV5-5 and TRBJ2-3, with D possibly being TRBD1 (6 bases). This CDR3 region has 16 residues. The germline V and J ends were trimmed by 5 bases and 0 bases, with 16 bases remaining between them. Germline V gene lookup returns CDR1 SGHKS and CDR2 YYEKEE (reference sequence). The CDR3 protein is CASRQGPLSSTDTQYF. DNA of the CDR3: TGTGCCAGCAGACAGGGACCACTTTCTAGCACAGATACGCAGTATTTT.

The genes are TRBV13 and TRBJ2-4; maybe TRBD2 (6 bases). The V end was cut by 5 bases, the J end by 8 bases, with 13 bases between. CDR3 length: 13 amino acids. From germline, CDR1 is PRHDT and CDR2 FYEKMQ (reference sequence). The CDR3 nucleotides are TGTGCCAGCAGCGCACGGGGAGGCGACATTCAGTACTTC. Its protein is CASSARGGDIQYF.

The V call is TRBV4-2, the J call TRBJ2-3; TRBD2 might be the D (5 bases). Trimming pared 4 bases from V and 3 bases from J, leaving 11 bases between. The CDR3 has 14 residues. CDR1 is LGHNA and CDR2 is YNFKEQ in the germline V gene. The CDR3 loop is CASSPYGETDTQYF. CDR3 nucleotides: TGTGCCAGCAGCCCCTACGGGGAAACAGATACGCAGTATTTT.

V usage is TRBV6-5 and J usage is TRBJ2-1; D may be TRBD2 (5 bases). CDR1 is MNHEY, CDR2 SVGAGI, per germline. V was trimmed by 0 bases and J by 4 bases, leaving 13 bases between them. This CDR3 spans 16 amino acids. DNA for the CDR3: TGTGCCAGCAGTTACTCGAGTGCGGGCCGATACAATGAGCAGTTCTTC. Residues: CASSYSSAGRYNEQFF.

V is TRBV4-1 and J is TRBJ2-2; weak D call: TRBD2 (7 bases). This CDR3 spans 19 amino acids. The germline V gene has CDR1 MGHRA and CDR2 YSYEKL. V lost 1 base to trimming and J lost 4 bases, with 22 bases between them. The CDR3 loop is CASSQVGFLGGRGTGELFF. The DNA for the CDR3 is TGCGCCAGCAGCCAAGTGGGTTTCTTGGGGGGGCGAGGCACCGGGGAGCTGTTTTTT.

The chain couples TRBV7-9 to TRBJ1-3; no definite D call. Trimming cost V 2 bases and J 0 bases, with 8 bases left between them. The germline CDR1 and CDR2 sequences are SEHNR and FQNEAQ (reference sequence). The CDR3 loop spans 15 amino acids. The CDR3 DNA is TGTGCCAGCAGCTTAACGGGGTTCTCTGGAAACACCATATATTTT. Translated: CASSLTGFSGNTIYF.

This chain links TRBV9 with TRBJ1-1; 10 nucleotides match TRBD1. The CDR3 runs to 15 residues. Germline V gene data show CDR1 as SGDLS and CDR2 as YYNGEE. V lost 3 bases and J lost 7; bases outside the gene matches: 9. As DNA, the CDR3 is TGTGCCAGCAGCGCCGCCGGGACAGGGGAGGGTGAAGCTTTCTTT. This translates into CASSAAGTGEGEAFF.

This clone was detected only once. The rearrangement joins TRBV9 to TRBJ2-7; the match to TRBD2 covers 9 bases. The CDR3 loop spans 16 amino acids. CDR1 and CDR2 (germline): SGDLS, YYNGEE. Losses at the gene ends were 0 bases for V and 5 bases for J; bases not matched to a gene: 9. The chain's CDR3 is CASSVGNSGSSHEQYF. The CDR3 DNA sequence: TGTGCCAGCAGCGTAGGTAATAGCGGGAGCAGCCACGAGCAGTACTTC.

The CDR3 DNA follows: TGTGCCACCAGTGGCCAGGGACAAAATCAGCCCCAGCATTTT. Residues: CATSGQGQNQPQHF. The chain carries TRBV24-1 and TRBJ1-5; maybe TRBD1 (6 bases). This CDR3 has 14 amino acids. V was cut by 5 bases and J by 4 bases, with 11 bases left in between. Germline values: CDR1 KGHDR, CDR2 SFDVKD.